A single sample gave rise to the 32 T cell receptor beta chains below, sequenced in a study of patients and donors after allogeneic stem cell transplantation. TCRdb itself ran the RT-PCR reads through MiXCR, one entry per CDR3 protein. The table shows hundreds of thousands of distinct CDR3 sequences, with less than 15% occurring only once. Sequencing input: blood, either unsorted or a sorted T cell fraction (not recorded which). The source of these receptors is a human donor who was either an allogeneic HSCT recipient or a stem cell or donor lymphocyte infusion donor (not recorded which). It is not recorded whose cells these are; they may come from a transplant donor.

This clonotype was seen repeatedly, ten times or more. This chain's CDR3 is CASSRPGTGAGNTIYF. The CDR3 DNA sequence: TGTGCCAGCTCTCGCCCCGGGACAGGGGCTGGAAACACCATATATTTT. The chain recombines TRBV6-1 with TRBJ1-3; 10 positions agree with TRBD1. Germline CDR1 MNHNS, CDR2 SASEGT. V trimming: 8 bases; J trimming: 2 bases; junction bases outside the gene matches: 9. The CDR3 is 16 residues long.

This clonotype appeared many times. J is TRBJ2-2 and V is TRBV9; TRBD2 matches at 14 bases. The CDR3 is made up of 16 amino acids. Germline CDR1 SGDLS, CDR2 YYNGEE. Unmatched junction bases numbered 2, after V lost 3 bases and J lost 4 bases. DNA for the CDR3: TGTGCCAGCAGCGGGGGACTAGCGGGGGTCACCGGGGAGCTGTTTTTT. Protein: CASSGGLAGVTGELFF.

This clonotype was seen repeatedly, ten times or more. The chain uses TRBV9 and TRBJ2-3, with D possibly being TRBD1 or TRBD2 (6 bases each). Germline CDR1 SGDLS, CDR2 YYNGEE. This CDR3 region has 14 residues. Deletions cut 4 bases from V and 4 bases from J, with 13 bases between. As DNA, the CDR3 is TGTGCCAGCAGCTCCCTGGGGGGCGCAGATACGCAGTATTTT. As protein: CASSSLGGADTQYF. Together with reference TRBV9 and TRBJ2-3, the CDR3 gives the full variable domain: DSGVTQTPKHLITATGQRVTLRCSPRSGDLSVYWYQQSLDQGLQFLIQYYNGEERAKGNILERFSAQQFPDLHSELNLSSLELGDSALYFCASSSLGGADTQYFGPGTRLTVL.

This clonotype appeared many times. This rearrangement joins TRBV15 to TRBJ2-5; D is unclear. The CDR3 is made up of 15 amino acids. The germline V gene encodes CDR1 LNHNV and CDR2 YYDKDF (reference sequence). Trimming pared 0 bases from V and 4 bases from J, leaving 12 bases between. In DNA form, the CDR3 reads TGTGCCACCAGCAGAGAGCAGACCCAAGGAGAGACCCAGTACTTC. This codes for CATSREQTQGETQYF.

CDR3 sequence reads: CASSARYGDSPLHF. The CDR3 DNA follows: TGTGCCAGCAGTGCGCGCTACGGGGATTCACCCCTCCACTTT. The gene calls are TRBV6-1 and TRBJ1-6; D is unclear. The ends were cut back, 4 bases at V and 8 bases at J, with 12 bases in the middle. Germline V gene lookup returns CDR1 MNHNS and CDR2 SASEGT. CDR3 length: 14 residues.

The rearrangement uses TRBV5-1 and TRBJ2-6; maybe TRBD1 (5 bases). The CDR3 totals 16 residues. Germline V gene lookup returns CDR1 SGHRS and CDR2 YFSETQ. The ends were cut back, 7 bases at V and 13 bases at J, with 27 bases in the middle. CDR3 sequence (DNA): TGCGCCAGCGACTGGGGCCCGGTCTCTGGGGCAAATGTCCTGACTTTC. Translation: CASDWGPVSGANVLTF.

Only a few counts were recorded for this clonotype. The chain is built from TRBV12-3 or TRBV12-4 and TRBJ2-1; 7 bases line up with TRBD2. This CDR3 has 15 amino acids. V gave up 7 bases and J gave up 12 bases; unmatched junction bases: 18. CDR3 in DNA: TGTGCCAGCACCCTTAGCGGGTGGGGGGTCAACGGGCAGTTCTTC. It specifies CASTLSGWGVNGQFF.

This clonotype was counted only a few times. The chain has TRBV3-1 and TRBJ2-3, with a tentative D call TRBD2 (5 bases). Germline values: CDR1 LGHDT, CDR2 YNNKEL (reference sequence). The CDR3 extends over 13 amino acids. Trimming stripped 2 bases from V and 8 bases from J, with 11 bases between. CDR3 sequence (DNA): TGTGCCAGCAGCCAATCCGACTATGGTACGCAGTATTTT. This gives the protein CASSQSDYGTQYF.

This clonotype was counted between two and nine times. The chain joins TRBV12-3 or TRBV12-4 to TRBJ2-3, with 8 bases matching TRBD2. After removal of 5 bases from V and 5 bases from J, the junction contained 9 bases not matched to a gene. CDR3 size: 15 residues. The CDR3 region is CASSNPGLVRDTQYF. For the CDR3, the DNA is TGTGCCAGCAGTAATCCGGGACTAGTCCGAGATACGCAGTATTTT.

The chain joins TRBV11-2 to TRBJ2-2; 10 bases match TRBD2. Germline CDR1 and CDR2: SGHAT and FQNNGV. CDR3 length: 15 amino acids. The trim removed 3 bases at V and 7 bases at J, leaving 5 bases unmatched. The CDR3 spells CASSFGLAVDGELFF. Here the CDR3 DNA reads TGTGCCAGCAGCTTCGGACTAGCGGTGGACGGGGAGCTGTTTTTT.

This clonotype was found a few times. V gene TRBV19 combines with J gene TRBJ2-2; D gene unclear. Trimming stripped 5 bases from V and 5 bases from J, with 24 bases between. CDR1 LNHDA and CDR2 SQIVND come from the germline V gene (reference sequence). The CDR3 contains 18 residues. The CDR3 reads CASSVQRSHTLGTGELFF. Written as DNA, the CDR3 is TGTGCCAGTAGTGTCCAACGCTCCCACACCCTGGGGACCGGGGAGCTGTTTTTT.

This chain connects TRBV6-1 to TRBJ2-2, with D possibly being TRBD1 or TRBD2 (5 bases each). The germline V and J ends were trimmed by 1 base and 3 bases, with 6 bases remaining between them. Germline lookup yields CDR1 MNHNS and CDR2 SASEGT. CDR3 size: 14 residues. CDR3 sequence: CASSEGGDTGELFF. The CDR3 nucleotides are TGTGCCAGCAGTGAAGGAGGGGACACCGGGGAGCTGTTTTTT.

This clonotype was recorded at least ten times. The CDR3 coding sequence is TGTGCCAGCAGTCCCGGCGGTCGGGTCGGCACTAATGAAAAACTGTTTTTT. This translates into CASSPGGRVGTNEKLFF. This sequence joins TRBV12-3 or TRBV12-4 and TRBJ1-4; D is ambiguous. CDR3 length equals 17 residues. V lost 5 bases to trimming and J lost 2 bases, with 18 bases between them.

V and J are TRBV5-5 and TRBJ2-3; TRBD2 matches at 8 bases. The CDR3 consists of 14 residues. With 4 bases clipped from V and 3 bases from J, the junction kept 4 bases outside the gene matches. Germline values: CDR1 SGHKS, CDR2 YYEKEE (reference sequence). Here the CDR3 DNA reads TGTGCCAGCAGCCGACTAGCGCTGACAGATACGCAGTATTTT. This translates into CASSRLALTDTQYF.

V usage is TRBV20-1 and J usage is TRBJ1-6; a possible D gene is TRBD1 (6 bases). In germline, CDR1 is DFQATT, CDR2 SNEGSKA (reference sequence). Trimming stripped 8 bases from V and 8 bases from J, with 16 bases between. The CDR3 covers 13 residues. CDR3 loop: CSTRQDRDSPLHF. The DNA of the CDR3 is TGCAGTACTCGACAGGATCGTGATTCACCCCTCCACTTT.

The V gene is TRBV11-2, the J gene TRBJ2-3, with 7 bases identical to TRBD2. Germline loops: CDR1 SGHAT, CDR2 FQNNGV. The CDR3 has 15 residues. V dropped 4 bases and J dropped 4; count of bases not matched to a gene: 8. CDR3 bases: TGTGCCAGCAGCTGGGTGGGAGGGCCGTCAGATACGCAGTATTTT. This gives the protein CASSWVGGPSDTQYF.

Ten or more counts support this clonotype. This chain uses TRBV29-1 with TRBJ2-7; the D call may be TRBD1 or TRBD2 (5 bases each). CDR3 length: 15 amino acids. Germline lookup yields CDR1 SQVTM and CDR2 ANQGSEA. With 6 bases removed from V and 0 bases from J, the gap between germline ends came to 18 bases. CDR3 sequence: CSVQTRGRSSYEQYF. CDR3 DNA sequence: TGCAGCGTCCAAACCCGGGGACGGAGCTCCTACGAGCAGTACTTC.

A few counts support this clonotype. The chain links TRBV24-1 to TRBJ2-2; TRBD1 is a possible D gene (6 bases). Deletions cut 5 bases from V and 0 bases from J, with 9 bases between. The CDR3 covers 15 residues. The germline V gene encodes CDR1 KGHDR and CDR2 SFDVKD. Written as DNA, the CDR3 is TGTGCCACCAGTGGCACAGGGACGAACACCGGGGAGCTGTTTTTT. As protein: CATSGTGTNTGELFF.

This clonotype was seen repeatedly, ten times or more. CDR3 sequence reads: CSAYRVGGPYNEQFF. The CDR3 DNA reads TGCAGTGCGTACCGGGTGGGGGGGCCCTACAATGAGCAGTTCTTC. The rearrangement uses TRBV20-1 and TRBJ2-1; D is perhaps TRBD2 (7 bases). The CDR3 totals 15 residues. Germline values: CDR1 DFQATT, CDR2 SNEGSKA (reference sequence). V shed 6 bases and J shed 2 bases, with 17 bases lying between them.

This clonotype has only a few counts. This chain connects TRBV20-1 to TRBJ1-1; no clear D gene. CDR1 and CDR2 from the germline V gene are DFQATT and SNEGSKA (reference sequence). Deletions cut 1 base from V and 4 bases from J, with 19 bases between. The CDR3 consists of 16 residues. For the CDR3, the DNA is TGCAGTGCTAGAGGGGCGGTGGGGATTAAATCCACTGAAGCTTTCTTT. Amino acid sequence: CSARGAVGIKSTEAFF.

This clonotype was seen more than once but under ten times. V gene TRBV6-5 combines with J gene TRBJ1-2; D unresolved. Germline CDR1 is MNHEY and CDR2 is SVGAGI. The CDR3 length is 11 residues. The CDR3 bases are TGTGCGATTAAGGCAGTGCGAGGCTACACCTTC. Translated, it gives CAIKAVRGYTF.

This clonotype was seen more than once but under ten times. V is TRBV6-5 and J is TRBJ2-3; 7 positions match TRBD2. Germline trimming cut 4 bases from V and 6 bases from J; bases unmatched to any gene: 7. The CDR3 extends over 14 amino acids. Germline V gene sequence: CDR1 MNHEY, CDR2 SVGAGI. DNA of the CDR3: TGTGCCAGCAGTTCAGCGGGATATATCGATACGCAGTATTTT. It is translated as CASSSAGYIDTQYF.

This chain uses TRBV18 with TRBJ1-5; the match to TRBD1 covers 8 bases. V shed 0 bases and J 4 bases; nucleotides not matched to a gene: 8. CDR1 is KGHSH, CDR2 LQKENI, per germline. This CDR3 contains 17 residues. As DNA, the CDR3 is TGTGCCAGCTCACCACCGCAAGGACAGGGACCAAATCAGCCCCAGCATTTT. Translated: CASSPPQGQGPNQPQHF. Using reference TRBV18 and TRBJ1-5 for the parts outside the CDR3, the full variable domain is NAGVMQNPRHLVRRRGQEARLRCSPMKGHSHVYWYRQLPEEGLKFMVYLQKENIIDESGMPKERFSAEFPKEGPSILRIQQVVRGDSAAYFCASSPPQGQGPNQPQHFGDGTRLSIL.

In its sample, this clonotype was seen a few times. The chain joins TRBV4-1 to TRBJ2-4; D possibly matches TRBD1 or TRBD2 (5 bases each). This CDR3 is 16 amino acids long. The germline V and J ends were trimmed by 6 bases and 0 bases, with 15 bases remaining between them. Germline assignment: CDR1 MGHRA and CDR2 YSYEKL. The CDR3 sequence is CASSYFSGTAKNIQYF. The CDR3 bases are TGCGCCAGCAGTTACTTTTCCGGGACAGCCAAAAACATTCAGTACTTC.

This clonotype was counted ten times or more. The chain links TRBV7-2 to TRBJ2-7; tentative D call: TRBD2 (6 bases). Trimming left V 5 bases short and J 0 bases short, with 17 bases between. CDR3 length equals 16 residues. The V gene's germline CDR1 is SGHTA and CDR2 FQGNSA. The CDR3 nucleotides are TGTGCCAGCAGCCACCCTACCGGGGGTTTCTCCTACGAGCAGTACTTC. Its protein product is CASSHPTGGFSYEQYF.

V and J are TRBV5-5 and TRBJ1-5, with a weak D call TRBD1 (5 bases). CDR1 and CDR2 from the germline V gene are SGHKS and YYEKEE (reference sequence). This CDR3 spans 17 amino acids. With 4 bases removed from V and 2 bases from J, the gap between germline ends came to 19 bases. This CDR3 reads CASSTLGGSGGNQPQHF. CDR3 nucleotide sequence: TGTGCCAGCAGCACTCTGGGGGGTTCGGGAGGCAATCAGCCCCAGCATTTT. Supplemented by reference TRBV5-5 and TRBJ1-5, the full variable domain reads DAGVTQSPTHLIKTRGQQVTLRCSPISGHKSVSWYQQVLGQGPQFIFQYYEKEERGRGNFPDRFSARQFPNYSSELNVNALLLGDSALYLCASSTLGGSGGNQPQHFGDGTRLSIL.

This clonotype occurred many times. The chain combines TRBV4-1 with TRBJ2-5, with D tentatively TRBD1 or TRBD2 (5 bases each). Germline V gives CDR1 MGHRA, CDR2 YSYEKL. This CDR3 is 17 amino acids long. The V gene lost 0 bases and the J gene lost 2 bases, with 16 bases spanning the gap. The chain's CDR3 is CASSQDPGGAQQETQYF. The CDR3 region has the DNA TGCGCCAGCAGCCAAGATCCTGGGGGAGCGCAACAAGAGACCCAGTACTTC.

This clonotype was seen ten or more times. The chain uses TRBV29-1 and TRBJ1-2, with TRBD1 matching over 8 bases. CDR1 and CDR2 from the germline V gene are SQVTM and ANQGSEA. After removal of 7 bases from V and 7 bases from J, the junction contained 5 bases not matched to a gene. The CDR3 has 11 residues. The CDR3 nucleotides read TGCAGCGAGAAAACAGGGGGTGGCTACACCTTC. Residues: CSEKTGGGYTF.

At least ten counts were recorded for this clonotype. The chain is built from TRBV20-1 and TRBJ1-4; maybe TRBD1 (5 bases). V was shortened by 7 bases and J by 3 bases, with 12 bases between the two germline ends. CDR1 DFQATT and CDR2 SNEGSKA come from the germline V gene (reference sequence). CDR3 size: 13 residues. In DNA, the CDR3 is TGCAGTGTTGGCAGGGTGCCTAATGAAAAACTGTTTTTT. It codes for CSVGRVPNEKLFF.

This clonotype was picked up many times. This chain connects TRBV18 to TRBJ1-5; 12 bases match TRBD1. CDR3 length: 16 residues. Germline V gene lookup returns CDR1 KGHSH and CDR2 LQKENI. V was pared by 6 bases and J by 7 bases, with 10 bases of the junction left unmatched. The CDR3 here is CASSPGTGGAEQPQHF. The CDR3 coding sequence is TGTGCCAGCTCTCCCGGGACAGGGGGCGCGGAGCAGCCCCAGCATTTT.

This clonotype was observed many times. V usage is TRBV6-2 or TRBV6-3 and J usage is TRBJ1-1; 7 bases map to TRBD1. V trimming: 0 bases; J trimming: 1 base; junction bases outside the gene matches: 5. Germline V gene data show CDR1 as MNHEY and CDR2 as SVGEGT. The CDR3 is 16 amino acids. The CDR3 here is CASSYSPQGGNTEAFF. In DNA, the CDR3 is TGTGCCAGCAGTTACTCCCCCCAGGGGGGGAACACTGAAGCTTTCTTT.

This clonotype was seen repeatedly, ten times or more. The chain combines TRBV30 with TRBJ1-2; D is uncertain. Per germline, CDR1 GTSNPN and CDR2 SVGIG (reference sequence). With 4 bases removed from V and 4 bases from J, the gap between germline ends came to 13 bases. The CDR3 runs 13 residues. CDR3 amino acids: CAWIGDNGYGYTF. CDR3 nucleotide sequence: TGTGCCTGGATCGGGGATAACGGCTATGGCTACACCTTC.